This is a list of T cell receptor beta chains from one sample in a study of blood T cell repertoires in COVID-19. This table comes from immunoSEQ multiplex PCR, and its TCRdb copy is limited to in-frame clones, with some not included. This sample has tens of thousands of clones, with around 87% found just once. Specimen: peripheral blood. The receptors come from a man aged 40-49 years with COVID-19, enrolled during active disease. Each CDR3 is given with its conserved first and last residue. Each record gives: D gene, V gene, clone size, J gene, CDR3 DNA, CDR3 protein. The D gene is left open where the match is weak. Size is omitted from some rows. Given values are once, few, many or a class for expanded clones.

TRBD1	TRBV7-8	-	TRBJ2-7	TGTGCCAGCAGCTTGGCAGGGGGCTCCTACGAGCAGTACTTC	CASSLAGGSYEQYF
TRBD2	TRBV14	once	TRBJ2-7	TGTGCCAGCAGCCACAGACTAGCGGGAGTGTCGCCCCGGACCTACGAGCAGTACTTC	CASSHRLAGVSPRTYEQYF
-	TRBV28	few	TRBJ1-1	TGTGCCAGCAGTTTATCGAACAGGAACACTGAAGCTTTCTTT	CASSLSNRNTEAFF
TRBD1	TRBV5-1	-	TRBJ1-2	TGCGCCAGCAGCGGCGGACAGGGGGACTATGGCTACACCTTC	CASSGGQGDYGYTF
TRBD1	TRBV19	-	TRBJ2-5	TGTGCCAGTAATTACGGACAGGGGGCGGGAGAGACCCAGTACTTC	CASNYGQGAGETQYF
TRBD1	TRBV19	-	TRBJ2-2	TGTGCCAGTACCCCGACAGGGATAAGCGCCGGGGAGCTGTTTTTT	CASTPTGISAGELFF
-	TRBV11-3	-	TRBJ1-1	TGTGCCAGCAGCTTAGGGGTGGGCCCTGCCCACACTGAAGCTTTCTTT	CASSLGVGPAHTEAFF
TRBD1	TRBV4-1	-	TRBJ1-5	TGCGCCAGCAGCCAACCAGACAGGGGGAATCAGCCCCAGCATTTT	CASSQPDRGNQPQHF
-	TRBV21-1	-	TRBJ1-5	TGTGCCAGCAGCCGGACAGGGGGCCCCAATCAGCCCCAGCATTTT	CASSRTGGPNQPQHF
TRBD1	TRBV24-1	-	TRBJ1-2	TGTGCCACCAGTGACCCTGGACAGGGGCTCAGCTACACCTTC	CATSDPGQGLSYTF
TRBD2	TRBV11-3	-	TRBJ2-5	TGTGCCAGCAGCATTAGCGGGGGGCAAGAGACCCAGTACTTC	CASSISGGQETQYF
TRBD1	TRBV6-2/TRBV6-3	-	TRBJ2-3	TGTGCCAGCAGCCCTCGGGGGACAGGGGGCCCCACAGATACGCAGTATTTT	CASSPRGTGGPTDTQYF
TRBD2	TRBV29-1	-	TRBJ2-3	TGCAGCGTTGAGGGCGGGAGTACAGATACGCAGTATTTT	CSVEGGSTDTQYF
-	TRBV2	-	TRBJ1-4	TGTGCCAGCAGCGACTTCTCTAATGAAAAACTGTTTTTT	CASSDFSNEKLFF
-	TRBV19	-	TRBJ1-6	TGTGCCAGCGGCGGAGGGAGTAATTCACCCCTCCACTTT	CASGGGSNSPLHF
-	TRBV28	-	TRBJ2-1	TGTGCCAGCAGTCCCGCGGGTCCCAGGTACAATGAGCAGTTCTTC	CASSPAGPRYNEQFF
-	TRBV6-1	-	TRBJ2-1	TGTGCCAGCAGTGAAAGGCAGGCGAATGAGCAGTTCTTC	CASSERQANEQFF
-	TRBV19	-	TRBJ1-2	TGTGCCAGTACCCCGACCGGACTGATCTATGGCTACACCTTC	CASTPTGLIYGYTF
-	TRBV30	-	TRBJ1-3	TGTGCCTGGAGTGCAGGGGCAGGTGGAAACACCATATATTTT	CAWSAGAGGNTIYF
-	TRBV27	-	TRBJ1-2	TGTGCCAGCAGTTTGGCGGGCTATGGCTACACCTTC	CASSLAGYGYTF
-	TRBV27	few	TRBJ1-6	TGTGCCAGCAGTTTCTTACAGGTTTCGTCACCCCTCCACTTT	CASSFLQVSSPLHF
TRBD1	TRBV7-9	-	TRBJ2-7	TGTGCCAGCAGCTTCCGGGACAGGGGAGTCTACGAGCAGTACTTC	CASSFRDRGVYEQYF
TRBD1	TRBV30	-	TRBJ1-5	TGTGCCTGGCAACAGGGGTCGTTGAGCAATCAGCCCCAGCATTTT	CAWQQGSLSNQPQHF
-	TRBV15	-	TRBJ1-4	TGTGCCACCAGCAGCTCCCTTCCAGGGAATCGGGAAAAACTGTTTTTT	CATSSSLPGNREKLFF
-	TRBV2	-	TRBJ1-6	TGTGCCAGCAGTGTAGGGGAGGTTAATTCACCCCTCCACTTT	CASSVGEVNSPLHF
TRBD2	TRBV24-1	-	TRBJ2-3	TGTGCCACCGGACCGCGGGAGAGCACAGATACGCAGTATTTT	CATGPRESTDTQYF
TRBD1	TRBV27	-	TRBJ1-1	TGTGCCAGCAGTCCTACGGGACAGGGGGCGAACACTGAAGCTTTCTTT	CASSPTGQGANTEAFF
-	TRBV5-1	-	TRBJ2-1	TGCGCCAGCAGCTTGGGTCTAGATAAGACTGAGCAGTTCTTC	CASSLGLDKTEQFF
-	TRBV5-6	once	TRBJ2-2	TGTGCCAGCAGCTGGGGACACGCCGGGGAGCTGTTTTTT	CASSWGHAGELFF
TRBD2	TRBV6-2/TRBV6-3	-	TRBJ2-7	TGTGCCAGCAGTTACCGACGTAGACTAGCGGCGATCTACGAGCAGTACTTC	CASSYRRRLAAIYEQYF
TRBD1	TRBV24-1	-	TRBJ2-5	TGTGCCACCAGTGATATGACAGGGTCTGAGACCCAGTACTTC	CATSDMTGSETQYF
-	TRBV7-9	-	TRBJ2-1	TGTGCCAGCAGCTTGGGCGCAACAGGTCCTAATGAGCAGTTCTTC	CASSLGATGPNEQFF
-	TRBV4-1	-	TRBJ1-2	TGCGCCAGCAGCCAAGGCAGGGAATATGGCTACACCTTC	CASSQGREYGYTF
-	TRBV11-3	-	TRBJ2-7	TGTGCCAGCAGCCCCAGGGGGGCCGGCTACGAGCAGTACTTC	CASSPRGAGYEQYF
TRBD1	TRBV5-1	-	TRBJ2-7	TGCGCCAGCAGTACCGGGACAGGGGATGAGCAGTACTTC	CASSTGTGDEQYF
TRBD1	TRBV6-4	few	TRBJ1-3	TGTGCCAGCAGTGACCGGACAGGAGTTGGAAACACCATATATTTT	CASSDRTGVGNTIYF
-	TRBV6-1	-	TRBJ2-1	TGTGCCAGCAGTGAAAGGTGGGGGCCTTCCTACAATGAGCAGTTCTTC	CASSERWGPSYNEQFF
-	TRBV6-5	-	TRBJ1-1	TGTGCCAGCAGTTACCAGGACAGCAACACTGAAGCTTTCTTT	CASSYQDSNTEAFF
TRBD1	TRBV24-1	-	TRBJ1-5	TGTGCCACCAGTGAGGGGACAGCTAGCAATCAGCCCCAGCATTTT	CATSEGTASNQPQHF
-	TRBV3-1/TRBV3-2	-	TRBJ1-2	TGTGCCAGCAGCCCCGATTCGAGAGTTGGCTACACCTTC	CASSPDSRVGYTF
TRBD1	TRBV24-1	-	TRBJ2-7	TGTGCCACCTCGACGGGACAGGGGTACGAGCAGTACTTC	CATSTGQGYEQYF
-	TRBV11-3	-	TRBJ2-7	TGTGCCAGCAGCTCCCCACCAAACAAAACCTACGAGCAGTACTTC	CASSSPPNKTYEQYF
-	TRBV24-1	-	TRBJ1-1	TGTGCCACCAGGCCCGGGGAGGGGAACACTGAAGCTTTCTTT	CATRPGEGNTEAFF
-	TRBV6-2/TRBV6-3	-	TRBJ2-7	TGTGCCAGCAGTTACGCGTACGAGCAGTACTTC	CASSYAYEQYF
TRBD2	TRBV18	-	TRBJ2-5	TGTGCCAGCGACACCGGGGGGTACGAGACCCAGTACTTC	CASDTGGYETQYF
-	TRBV5-1	few	TRBJ2-6	TGCGCCAGCAGCCTACAGGTCTCTGGGGCCAACGTCCTGACTTTC	CASSLQVSGANVLTF
-	TRBV6-5	-	TRBJ1-6	TGTGCCAGCAGACAACAGGGAAATAATTCACCCCTCCACTTT	CASRQQGNNSPLHF